This TCR beta chain was identified in a study of T cell responses to AZD1222 COVID-19 vaccine. The repertoire was sequenced with immunoSEQ multiplex PCR; TCRdb's copy has only in-frame clones and lacks some. The sample includes about 200,000 clones, 88% of them seen just once. J lost 3 bases, V lost 4 bases, and 7 bases had no gene match. Germline V lookup: CDR1 SGHNT, CDR2 YYREEE (reference sequence). This CDR3 is 14 amino acids long. This TCR came from an adult in good health. The sequencing here drew on peripheral blood, taken on day 0 of AZD1222 vaccination. The V and J genes are TRBV5-4 and TRBJ2-7, with TRBD1 matching 7 bases. In DNA, the CDR3 is TGTGCCAGCAGCCCGGGACAGACTAACTACGAGCAGTACTTC. It codes for CASSPGQTNYEQYF.